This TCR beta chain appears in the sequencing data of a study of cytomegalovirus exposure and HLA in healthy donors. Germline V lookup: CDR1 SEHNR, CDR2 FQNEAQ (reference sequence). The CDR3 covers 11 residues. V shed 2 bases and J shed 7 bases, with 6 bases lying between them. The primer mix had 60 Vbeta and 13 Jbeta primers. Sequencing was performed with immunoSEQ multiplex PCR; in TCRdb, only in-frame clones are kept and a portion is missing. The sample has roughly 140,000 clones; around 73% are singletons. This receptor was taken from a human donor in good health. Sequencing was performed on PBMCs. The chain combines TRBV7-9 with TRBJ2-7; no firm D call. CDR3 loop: CASSLFYEQYF. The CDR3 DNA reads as TGTGCCAGCAGCTTATTTTATGAGCAGTACTTC.